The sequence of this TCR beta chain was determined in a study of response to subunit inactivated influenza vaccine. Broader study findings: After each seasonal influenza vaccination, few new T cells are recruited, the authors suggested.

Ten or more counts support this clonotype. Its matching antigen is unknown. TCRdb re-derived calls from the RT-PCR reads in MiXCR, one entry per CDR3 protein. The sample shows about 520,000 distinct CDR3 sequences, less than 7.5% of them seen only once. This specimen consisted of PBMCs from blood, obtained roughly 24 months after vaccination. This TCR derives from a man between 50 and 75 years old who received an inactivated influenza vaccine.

The CDR3 here is CASSLPEGIQYF. CDR3 nucleotides: TGTGCCAGCAGCCTTCCTGAGGGCATTCAGTACTTC. The rearrangement links TRBV7-2 to TRBJ2-4; D perhaps matches TRBD2 (5 bases). CDR1 is SGHTA, CDR2 FQGNSA, per germline. The V end lost 5 bases, the J end lost 9 bases, and 11 bases lay between the germline ends. This CDR3 is built from 12 residues.